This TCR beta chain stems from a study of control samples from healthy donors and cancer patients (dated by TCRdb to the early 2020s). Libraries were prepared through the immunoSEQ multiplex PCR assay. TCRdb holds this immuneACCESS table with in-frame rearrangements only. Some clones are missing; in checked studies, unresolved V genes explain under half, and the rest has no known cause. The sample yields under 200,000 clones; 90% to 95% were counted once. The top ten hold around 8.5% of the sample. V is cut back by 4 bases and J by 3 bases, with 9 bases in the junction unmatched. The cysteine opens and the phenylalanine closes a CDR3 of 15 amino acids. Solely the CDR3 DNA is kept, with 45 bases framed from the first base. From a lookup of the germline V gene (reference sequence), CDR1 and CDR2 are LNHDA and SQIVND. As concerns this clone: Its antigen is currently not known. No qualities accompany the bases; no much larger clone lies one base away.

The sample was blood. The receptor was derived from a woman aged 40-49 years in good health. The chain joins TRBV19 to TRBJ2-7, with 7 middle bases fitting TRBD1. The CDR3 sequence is CASSKDRVGSYEQYF. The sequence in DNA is TGTGCCAGTAGTAAAGACAGGGTAGGTAGCTACGAGCAGTACTTC.